Shown below are 9 T cell receptor beta chains from a single sample sequenced in a study of CD8+ T cells in alopecia areata. The study sorted pooled cutaneous lymph node cells by CD4, CD8alpha, NKG2D, NKG2ACE and other markers. It was cDNA, reverse transcribed from extracted RNA, that served as the sequencing template. Generated by immunoSEQ multiplex PCR, the TCRdb table keeps only in-frame clones and is missing some. The specimen has 270,000 or so clones, none found just once. The material sequenced was CD4+ T cells sorted from a lymph node. The receptors stem from a C3H/HeJ mouse with alopecia areata. Strain haplotype (MHC): H2-k.

About this clone: Gene names are the mouse ones. Read coverage stops 4 residues before the CDR3 terminus; the germline J gene supplies the remainder. The chain couples TRBV3 to TRBJ2-5; TRBD1 is a possible D gene (6 bases). CDR1 and CDR2 (germline): SNHLY, FYNGKV (reference sequence). The CDR3 length is 14 residues. The DNA read from the CDR3 is TGTGCCAGCAGCTTAGCGGCAGGGGAAGAC. It codes for CASSLAAGED. In full, the CDR3 is CASSLAAGEDTQYF.

This clone was seen a handful of times. Germline and genes: mouse. The observed sequence ends 4 residues before the CDR3 terminus, with the missing tail filled in from the germline J gene. The chain carries TRBV5 and TRBJ2-2, with TRBD1 as a possible D gene (5 bases). The CDR3 is 14 residues long. Germline V gives CDR1 LGHNA, CDR2 YNLKQL (reference sequence). Trimming cost V 4 bases and J 0 bases, with 6 bases left between them. The CDR3 loop is CASSRQTNTGQLYF. CDR3 DNA, as far as it was read: TGTGCCAGCAGCCGACAGACAAACACCGGG.

This clone occurred a few times. Any gene name here is a mouse gene name. Coverage ceases 3 residues before the CDR3 finishes, and the germline J gene fills in the end. Other DNA sequences in this specimen translate into the identical CDR3. The chain combines TRBV13-2 with TRBJ1-6, with D maybe TRBD1 (6 bases). TRBJ1-6 is classed as an ORF, of uncertain function. From germline, CDR1 is NNHNN and CDR2 SYGAGS (reference sequence). The CDR3 runs 14 residues. V was trimmed by 2 bases and J by 4 bases, leaving 7 bases between them. The sequenced part of the CDR3 DNA is TGTGCCAGCGGTGAACAGGGTTATAATTCGCCC. Its translation: CASGEQGYNSP. The whole CDR3 is CASGEQGYNSPLYF.

Note on this clone: Gene names and germline match the mouse. The read is 3 residues too short to cover the CDR3 end, so that end is filled in from the germline J gene. V and J are TRBV5 and TRBJ1-6; the match to TRBD1 covers 7 bases. TRBJ1-6 is placed among ORFs of uncertain function. CDR3 length: 16 residues. Germline V gives CDR1 LGHNA, CDR2 YNLKQL (reference sequence). The V and J ends lost 0 bases and 3 bases, in that order; junction bases with no gene match: 2. The part of the CDR3 DNA that was read is TGTGCCAGCAGCCAAGAACAGGGGATCTATAATTCGCCC. Amino acids: CASSQEQGIYNSP. The whole CDR3 region reads CASSQEQGIYNSPLYF.

Remarks on this clone: Germline and genes here are mouse. The read is 4 residues too short to cover the CDR3 end, so that end is filled in from the germline J gene. The chain has TRBV12-1 and TRBJ1-2, with a tentative D call TRBD1 (5 bases). The CDR3 is 13 amino acids. Germline V gene data show CDR1 as SGHSN and CDR2 as HYEKVE. V lost 0 bases and J 4 bases, leaving 8 bases between the germline ends. This CDR3 is CASSLQGGSDYTF. The DNA read from the CDR3 is TGTGCCAGCTCTCTCCAGGGAGGCTCC. Drawing the rest from reference TRBV12-1 and TRBJ1-2, the complete variable domain is DSGVVQSPRHIIKEKGGRSVLTCIPISGHSNVVWYQQTLGKELKFLIQHYEKVERDKGFLPSRFSVQQFDDYHSEMNMSALELEDSAMYFCASSLQGGSDYTFGSGTRLLVI.

As concerns this clone: These gene names are mouse names. The read ends 4 residues shy of where the CDR3 ends; the end is completed using the germline J gene. This sequence joins TRBV1 and TRBJ2-2, with unresolved D. The V gene lost 0 bases and the J gene lost 1 base, with 3 bases spanning the gap. The CDR3 has 14 residues. Germline V CDR1 and CDR2: NSQYPW, LRSPGD (reference sequence). This CDR3 reads CTCSADKNTGQLYF. CDR3 DNA (partial): TGCACCTGCAGTGCAGACAAAAACACCGGG.

As concerns this clone: The germline and genes are mouse ones. The CDR3 extends 4 residues past the end of the read, so its final part is completed from the germline J gene. The J gene is TRBJ1-1, the V gene TRBV1; tentative D call: TRBD1 (6 bases). This CDR3 spans 14 amino acids. CDR1 is NSQYPW and CDR2 is LRSPGD in the germline V gene (reference sequence). V lost 2 bases and J lost 4, with 11 bases in between. This chain's CDR3 is CTCSARQGSTEVFF. The sequenced CDR3 bases are TGCACCTGCAGTGCACGGCAGGGGTCCACA. Using reference TRBV1 and TRBJ1-1 for the parts outside the CDR3, the full variable domain is VTLLEQNPRWRLVPRGQAVNLRCILKNSQYPWMSWYQQDLQKQLQWLFTLRSPGDKEVKSLPGADYLATRVTDTELRLQVANMSQGRTLYCTCSARQGSTEVFFGKGTRLTVV.

In its sample, this clone was seen a few times. Genes and germline come from the mouse. The read terminates 4 residues ahead of where the CDR3 ends, so the germline J gene completes it. The rearrangement joins TRBV31 to TRBJ1-1; 8 nucleotides agree with TRBD1. Germline V gene sequence: CDR1 GKSSPN, CDR2 SITVG. This CDR3 comprises 14 residues. The chain's CDR3 is CAWSLDRGFTEVFF. CDR3 DNA (partial): TGTGCCTGGAGTCTAGACAGGGGATTTACA.

With regard to this clone: A much bigger clone sits one base away, suggesting this may be a read error. Gene names denote mouse genes. The covered CDR3 bases are TGTGCCAGCAGTGCCAGTGCAAACACA. Protein: CASSASANT. In full, the CDR3 reads CASSASANTEVFF. The V gene is TRBV13-1, the J gene TRBJ1-1, with D uncertain. The read ends 4 residues early relative to the CDR3; the germline J gene fills the gap. The CDR3 sequence is 13 residues long. In germline, CDR1 is NSHNY, CDR2 SYGAGN. Trimming cost V 3 bases and J 0 bases, with 6 bases left between them.